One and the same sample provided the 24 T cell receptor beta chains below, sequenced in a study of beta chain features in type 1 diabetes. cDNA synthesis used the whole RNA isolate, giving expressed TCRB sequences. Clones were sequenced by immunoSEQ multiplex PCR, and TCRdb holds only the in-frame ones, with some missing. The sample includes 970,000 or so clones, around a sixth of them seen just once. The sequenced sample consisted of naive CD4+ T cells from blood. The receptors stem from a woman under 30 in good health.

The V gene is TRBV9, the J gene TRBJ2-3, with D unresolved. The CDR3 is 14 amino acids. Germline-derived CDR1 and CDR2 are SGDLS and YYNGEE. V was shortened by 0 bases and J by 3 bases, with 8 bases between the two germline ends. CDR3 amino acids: CASSVVPGTDTQYF. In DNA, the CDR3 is TGTGCCAGCAGCGTAGTGCCGGGTACAGATACGCAGTATTTT.

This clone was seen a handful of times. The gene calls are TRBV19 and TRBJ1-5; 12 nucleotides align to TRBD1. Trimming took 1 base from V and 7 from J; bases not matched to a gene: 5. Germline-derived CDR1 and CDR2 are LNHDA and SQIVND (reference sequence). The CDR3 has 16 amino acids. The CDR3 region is CASSIGDRGRLQPQHF. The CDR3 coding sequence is TGTGCCAGTAGTATAGGGGACAGGGGGCGCCTACAGCCCCAGCATTTT. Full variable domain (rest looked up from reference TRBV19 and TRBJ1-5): DGGITQSPKYLFRKEGQNVTLSCEQNLNHDAMYWYRQDPGQGLRLIYYSQIVNDFQKGDIAEGYSVSREKKESFPLTVTSAQKNPTAFYLCASSIGDRGRLQPQHFGDGTRLSIL.

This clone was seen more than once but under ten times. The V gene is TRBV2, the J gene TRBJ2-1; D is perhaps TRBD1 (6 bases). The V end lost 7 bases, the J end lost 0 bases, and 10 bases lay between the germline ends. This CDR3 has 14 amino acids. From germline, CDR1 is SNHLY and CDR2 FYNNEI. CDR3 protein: CASISGDSYNEQFF. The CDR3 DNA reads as TGTGCCAGCATATCAGGGGACTCCTACAATGAGCAGTTCTTC.

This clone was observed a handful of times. CDR3 coding DNA: TGTGCCAGCAGCCCCCGGATGACAGGGAACACTGAAGCTTTCTTT. Amino acid sequence: CASSPRMTGNTEAFF. The V and J genes are TRBV7-6 and TRBJ1-1; TRBD1 might be the D (6 bases). The CDR3 is made up of 15 amino acids. The V and J ends lost 5 bases and 1 base respectively, with 14 bases between them. In germline, CDR1 is SGHVS, CDR2 FNYEAQ.

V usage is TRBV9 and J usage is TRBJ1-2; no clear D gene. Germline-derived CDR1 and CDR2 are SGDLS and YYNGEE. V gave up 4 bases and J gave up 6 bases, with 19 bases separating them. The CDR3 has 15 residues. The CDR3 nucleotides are TGTGCCAGCAGCCGAGATCGGCCTCCGACTAATGGCTACACCTTC. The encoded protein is CASSRDRPPTNGYTF.

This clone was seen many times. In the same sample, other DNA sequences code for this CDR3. The CDR3 DNA sequence: TGTGCCACCAGCAGAGTCTTCTCTGGAAACACCATATATTTT. Translation: CATSRVFSGNTIYF. This chain joins TRBV15 and TRBJ1-3; D remains ambiguous. This CDR3 has 14 residues. The germline CDR1 and CDR2 sequences are LNHNV and YYDKDF (reference sequence). Trimming shortened V by 1 base and J by 0 bases, and 4 bases separated the two germline ends.

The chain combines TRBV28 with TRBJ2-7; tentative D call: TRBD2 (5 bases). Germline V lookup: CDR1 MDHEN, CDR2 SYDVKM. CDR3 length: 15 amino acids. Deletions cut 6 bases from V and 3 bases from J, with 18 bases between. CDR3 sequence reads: CASSSLRRLYYEQYF. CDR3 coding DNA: TGTGCCAGCAGCTCCCTTAGGAGGTTATACTACGAGCAGTACTTC.

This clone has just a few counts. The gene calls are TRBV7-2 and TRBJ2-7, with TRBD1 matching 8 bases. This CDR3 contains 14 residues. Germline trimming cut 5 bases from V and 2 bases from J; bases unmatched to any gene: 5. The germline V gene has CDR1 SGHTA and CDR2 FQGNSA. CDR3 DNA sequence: TGTGCCAGCAGCCCGCGACAGGGGACCTACGAGCAGTACTTC. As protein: CASSPRQGTYEQYF.

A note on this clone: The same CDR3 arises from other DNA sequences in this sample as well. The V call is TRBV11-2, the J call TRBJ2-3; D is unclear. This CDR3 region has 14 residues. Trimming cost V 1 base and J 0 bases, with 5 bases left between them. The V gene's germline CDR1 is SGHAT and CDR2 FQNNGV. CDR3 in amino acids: CASSLVGSTDTQYF. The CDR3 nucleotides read TGTGCCAGCAGCTTAGTTGGGAGCACAGATACGCAGTATTTT.

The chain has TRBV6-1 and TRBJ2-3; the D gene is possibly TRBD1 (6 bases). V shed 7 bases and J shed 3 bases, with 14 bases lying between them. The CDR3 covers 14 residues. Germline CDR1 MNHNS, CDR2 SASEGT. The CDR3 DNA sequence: TGTGCCAGCACACCAGGGGTTGGGACAGATACGCAGTATTTT. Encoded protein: CASTPGVGTDTQYF.

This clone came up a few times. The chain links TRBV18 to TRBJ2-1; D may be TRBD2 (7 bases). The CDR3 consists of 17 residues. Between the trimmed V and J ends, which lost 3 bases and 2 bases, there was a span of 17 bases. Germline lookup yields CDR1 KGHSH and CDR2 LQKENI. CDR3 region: CASSPNRGGPAYNEQFF. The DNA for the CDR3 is TGTGCCAGCTCACCCAATAGGGGGGGTCCCGCCTACAATGAGCAGTTCTTC.

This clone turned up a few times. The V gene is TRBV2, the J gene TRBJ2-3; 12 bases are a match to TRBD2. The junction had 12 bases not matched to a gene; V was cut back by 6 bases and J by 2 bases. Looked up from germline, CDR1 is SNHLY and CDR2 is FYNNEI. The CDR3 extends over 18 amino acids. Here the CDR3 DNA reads TGTGCCAGCAGGTCGACTAGCGGGAGACCCCCGTTCACAGATACGCAGTATTTT. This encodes CASRSTSGRPPFTDTQYF.

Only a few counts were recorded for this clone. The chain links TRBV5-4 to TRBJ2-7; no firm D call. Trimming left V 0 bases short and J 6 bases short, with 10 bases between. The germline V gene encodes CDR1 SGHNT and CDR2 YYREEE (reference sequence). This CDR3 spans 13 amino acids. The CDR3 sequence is CASSLGLEGEQYF. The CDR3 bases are TGTGCCAGCAGCTTGGGCCTAGAAGGCGAGCAGTACTTC. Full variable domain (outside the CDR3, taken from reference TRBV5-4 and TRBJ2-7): ETGVTQSPTHLIKTRGQQVTLRCSSQSGHNTVSWYQQALGQGPQFIFQYYREEENGRGNFPPRFSGLQFPNYSSELNVNALELDDSALYLCASSLGLEGEQYFGPGTRLTVT.

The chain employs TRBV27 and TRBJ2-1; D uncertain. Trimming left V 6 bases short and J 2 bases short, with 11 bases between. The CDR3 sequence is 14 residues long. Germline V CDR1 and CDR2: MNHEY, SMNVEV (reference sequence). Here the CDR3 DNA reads TGTGCCAGCAGCCCTTCTAGAACCTACAATGAGCAGTTCTTC. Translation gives CASSPSRTYNEQFF.

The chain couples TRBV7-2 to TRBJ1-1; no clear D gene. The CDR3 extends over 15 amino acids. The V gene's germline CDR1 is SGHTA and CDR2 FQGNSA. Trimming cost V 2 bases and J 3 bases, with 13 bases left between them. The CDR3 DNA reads TGTGCCAGCAGCTTAATCTACGGCGGGGACACTGAAGCTTTCTTT. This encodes CASSLIYGGDTEAFF.

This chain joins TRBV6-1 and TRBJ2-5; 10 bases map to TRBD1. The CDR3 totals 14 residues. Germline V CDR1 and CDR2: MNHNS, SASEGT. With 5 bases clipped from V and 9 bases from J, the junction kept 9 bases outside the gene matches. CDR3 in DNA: TGTGCCAGCAGTCGGGACAGGGGATCAGGTCCCCAGTACTTC. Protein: CASSRDRGSGPQYF.

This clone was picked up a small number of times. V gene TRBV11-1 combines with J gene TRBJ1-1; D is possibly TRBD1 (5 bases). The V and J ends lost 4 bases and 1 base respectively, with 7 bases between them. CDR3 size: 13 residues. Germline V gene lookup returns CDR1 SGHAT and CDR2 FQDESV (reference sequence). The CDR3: CASSWTQNTEAFF. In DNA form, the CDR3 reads TGTGCCAGCAGCTGGACACAGAACACTGAAGCTTTCTTT. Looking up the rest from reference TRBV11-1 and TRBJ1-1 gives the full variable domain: EAEVAQSPRYKITEKSQAVAFWCDPISGHATLYWYRQILGQGPELLVQFQDESVVDDSQLPKDRFSAERLKGVDSTLKIQPAELGDSAMYLCASSWTQNTEAFFGQGTRLTVV.

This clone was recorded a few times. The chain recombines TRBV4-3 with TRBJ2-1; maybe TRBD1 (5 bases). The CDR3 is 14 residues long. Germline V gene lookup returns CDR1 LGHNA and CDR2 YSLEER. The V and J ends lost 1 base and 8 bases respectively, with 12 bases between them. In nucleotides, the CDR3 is TGCGCCAGCAGCCAAGTGGACAAGGCCCATGAGCAGTTCTTC. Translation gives CASSQVDKAHEQFF.

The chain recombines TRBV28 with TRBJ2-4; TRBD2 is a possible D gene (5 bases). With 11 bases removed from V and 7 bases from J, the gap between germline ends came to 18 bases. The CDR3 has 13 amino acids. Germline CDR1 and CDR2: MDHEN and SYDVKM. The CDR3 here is CAGSRSGFNIQYF. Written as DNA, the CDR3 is TGTGCCGGCTCTCGGTCGGGATTTAACATTCAGTACTTC.

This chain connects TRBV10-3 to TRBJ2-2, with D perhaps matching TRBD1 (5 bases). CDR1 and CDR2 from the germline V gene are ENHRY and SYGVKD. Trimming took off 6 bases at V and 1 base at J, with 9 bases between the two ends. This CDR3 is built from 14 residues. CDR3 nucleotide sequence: TGTGCCATCAGACCTCAGGGGAACACCGGGGAGCTGTTTTTT. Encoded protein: CAIRPQGNTGELFF.

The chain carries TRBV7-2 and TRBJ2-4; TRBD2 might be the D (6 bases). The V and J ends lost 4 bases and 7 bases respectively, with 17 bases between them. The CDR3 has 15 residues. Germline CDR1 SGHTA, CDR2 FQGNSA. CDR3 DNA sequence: TGTGCCAGCAGCTCCATAGGACTAAGTGGTAACATTCAGTACTTC. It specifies CASSSIGLSGNIQYF. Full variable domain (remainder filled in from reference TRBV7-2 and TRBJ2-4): GAGVSQSPSNKVTEKGKDVELRCDPISGHTALYWYRQSLGQGLEFLIYFQGNSAPDKSGLPSDRFSAERTGGSVSTLTIQRTQQEDSAVYLCASSSIGLSGNIQYFGAGTRLSVL.

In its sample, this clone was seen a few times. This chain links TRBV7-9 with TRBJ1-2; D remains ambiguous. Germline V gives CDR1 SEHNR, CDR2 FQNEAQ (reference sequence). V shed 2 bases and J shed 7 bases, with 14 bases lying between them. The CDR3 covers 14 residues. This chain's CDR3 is CASSLRSGKGGYTF. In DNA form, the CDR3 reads TGTGCCAGCAGCTTAAGGTCAGGCAAGGGTGGCTACACCTTC.

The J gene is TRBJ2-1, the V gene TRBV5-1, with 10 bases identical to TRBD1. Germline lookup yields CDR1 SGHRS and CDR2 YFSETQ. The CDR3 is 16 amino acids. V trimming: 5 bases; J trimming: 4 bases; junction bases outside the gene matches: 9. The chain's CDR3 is CASSKDRGWEYNEQFF. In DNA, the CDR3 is TGCGCCAGCAGTAAGGACAGGGGGTGGGAGTACAATGAGCAGTTCTTC. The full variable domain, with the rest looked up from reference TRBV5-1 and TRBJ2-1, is KAGVTQTPRYLIKTRGQQVTLSCSPISGHRSVSWYQQTPGQGLQFLFEYFSETQRNKGNFPGRFSGRQFSNSRSEMNVSTLELGDSALYLCASSKDRGWEYNEQFFGPGTRLTVL.

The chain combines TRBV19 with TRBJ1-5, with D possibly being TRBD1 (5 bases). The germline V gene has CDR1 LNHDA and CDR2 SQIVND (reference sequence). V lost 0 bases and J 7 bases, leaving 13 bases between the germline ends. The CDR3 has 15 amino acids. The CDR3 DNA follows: TGTGCCAGTAGTATAGAGGGGACGGTCAGCCAGCCCCAGCATTTT. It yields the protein CASSIEGTVSQPQHF.